The 30 T cell receptor beta chains in this list originate from one sample, sequenced in a study of blood T cells in healthy people across ages. Through a sample-barcoded 5' primer and a J-beta primer mix, a second PCR was run for roughly 7 to 11 cycles. TCRdb reprocessed the 5' RACE reads with MiXCR, giving one entry per CDR3 protein. This table holds some 1.5 million distinct CDR3 sequences, roughly 30% found once. The sequencing input was blood. The receptors come from a woman in her twenties or thirties in good health.

This clonotype has a count of ten or more. The J gene is TRBJ2-4, the V gene TRBV10-2; D might be TRBD1 or TRBD2, each matching 5 bases. This CDR3 region has 16 residues. The ends were cut back, 0 bases at V and 7 bases at J, with 16 bases in the middle. The germline gives CDR1 WSHSY, CDR2 SAAADI. CDR3 residues: CASSESGTLMGNIQYF. In DNA, the CDR3 is TGCGCCAGCAGTGAGTCTGGGACCCTGATGGGCAACATTCAGTACTTC.

The gene calls are TRBV9 and TRBJ1-5; weak D call: TRBD1 (5 bases). In germline, CDR1 is SGDLS, CDR2 YYNGEE. V lost 3 bases and J 4 bases, leaving 8 bases between the germline ends. CDR3 length: 13 residues. The CDR3 nucleotides are TGTGCCAGCAGCGGGGGGAAGAATCAGCCCCAGCATTTT. Amino acids: CASSGGKNQPQHF.

This chain uses TRBV5-1 with TRBJ2-3; 8 bases align to TRBD2. Per the germline V gene, CDR1 is SGHRS and CDR2 is YFSETQ. This CDR3 spans 14 amino acids. J gave up 6 bases and V 5 bases, and 8 bases lay outside the gene matches. Here the CDR3 DNA reads TGCGCCAGCAGTAGGGGACTAGATGAGGATACGCAGTATTTT. Translated: CASSRGLDEDTQYF.

This clonotype was detected ten times or more. V is TRBV20-1 and J is TRBJ2-1, with 13 nucleotides matching TRBD2. Germline V gives CDR1 DFQATT, CDR2 SNEGSKA (reference sequence). V shed 6 bases, J shed 7 bases, and the junction held 6 bases outside the gene matches. CDR3 length equals 14 residues. This chain's CDR3 is CSAYGLAGENEQFF. CDR3 bases: TGCAGTGCCTACGGACTAGCGGGAGAAAATGAGCAGTTCTTC.

This clonotype was seen more than once but under ten times. V is TRBV6-6 and J is TRBJ2-5; D may be TRBD1 (6 bases). This CDR3 region has 15 residues. Trimming stripped 2 bases from V and 7 bases from J, with 17 bases between. CDR1 and CDR2 (germline): MNHNY, SVGAGI (reference sequence). In DNA form, the CDR3 reads TGTGCCAGCAGTTACGATGATGGACAGTCTGGGACCCAGTACTTC. Translating it yields CASSYDDGQSGTQYF.

Concerning this clonotype itself: The junction departs from germline at one end; a sequencing error may be responsible. The chain joins TRBV28 to TRBJ1-5; maybe TRBD1 (6 bases). CDR3 length: 16 residues. CDR1 is MDHEN and CDR2 is SYDVKM in the germline V gene. The CDR3 loop is CASSPGVTLGNQPQHF. DNA for the CDR3: TGTGCTAGCAGTCCAGGGGTCACGTTAGGCAATCAGCCCCAGCATTTT.

J is TRBJ1-2 and V is TRBV20-1; weak D call: TRBD1 (5 bases). This CDR3 spans 12 amino acids. Germline assignment: CDR1 DFQATT and CDR2 SNEGSKA (reference sequence). Trimming took off 5 bases at V and 4 bases at J, with 11 bases between the two ends. CDR3 protein: CSADRDPYGYTF. The CDR3 DNA follows: TGCAGTGCTGATCGGGACCCCTATGGCTACACCTTC.

The V gene is TRBV12-3 or TRBV12-4, the J gene TRBJ1-5; 8 bases fit TRBD1. V lost 4 bases to trimming and J lost 4 bases; unmatched junction nucleotides: 6. There are 15 residues in the CDR3. CDR3 bases: TGTGCCAGCAGTTATCAGGGGGCGCTTAATCAGCCCCAGCATTTT. This codes for CASSYQGALNQPQHF.

This clonotype has more than one count but fewer than ten. This sequence joins TRBV7-2 and TRBJ2-7, with 7 bases aligning to TRBD1. This CDR3 comprises 15 residues. Germline CDR1 is SGHTA and CDR2 is FQGNSA. With 0 bases clipped from V and 7 bases from J, the junction kept 9 bases outside the gene matches. CDR3: CASSLAKGGRREQYF. CDR3 nucleotides: TGTGCCAGCAGCTTAGCGAAAGGGGGCCGGAGGGAGCAGTACTTC.

This clonotype has more than one count but fewer than ten. The J gene is TRBJ1-5, the V gene TRBV11-2, with unresolved D. Germline CDR1 and CDR2: SGHAT and FQNNGV. The CDR3 spans 15 residues. Trimming stripped 3 bases from V and 7 bases from J, with 16 bases between. The CDR3 DNA follows: TGTGCCAGCAGCTTGGATTTTCCTCTCAGACAGCCCCAGCATTTT. Encoded protein: CASSLDFPLRQPQHF.

This clonotype was observed a handful of times. The rearrangement joins TRBV4-1 to TRBJ1-1; D gene uncertain. Trimming removed 7 bases from V and 4 bases from J, with 19 bases in between. Germline lookup yields CDR1 MGHRA and CDR2 YSYEKL. This CDR3 has 15 residues. The CDR3 is CASTPERADGTEAFF. For the CDR3, the DNA is TGCGCCAGCACACCGGAGAGGGCAGACGGCACTGAAGCTTTCTTT.

This clonotype was picked up a small number of times. The chain carries TRBV7-9 and TRBJ2-3; 14 nucleotides line up with TRBD2. Germline V gene lookup returns CDR1 SEHNR and CDR2 FQNEAQ (reference sequence). This CDR3 comprises 19 residues. Trimming at V came to 4 bases and at J to 0 bases, leaving 9 bases not matched to a gene. This CDR3 is CASSSGLAGDWRSTDTQYF. For the CDR3, the DNA is TGTGCCAGCAGCTCGGGACTAGCGGGAGATTGGAGAAGCACAGATACGCAGTATTTT.

Only a few counts were recorded for this clonotype. DNA for the CDR3: TGCAGTGCACAGGGGGAAAACTATGGCTACACCTTC. This translates into CSAQGENYGYTF. The chain carries TRBV20-1 and TRBJ1-2; TRBD1 matches at 8 bases. With V trimmed by 6 bases and J by 2 bases, 2 bases remained unmatched. Germline assignment: CDR1 DFQATT and CDR2 SNEGSKA (reference sequence). This CDR3 has 12 residues.

In this sample, this clonotype turned up once. This could be a read error, since a much larger clone is one nucleotide away. The chain carries TRBV29-1 and TRBJ2-1; TRBD1 matches 9 bases. V lost 4 bases, J lost 10 bases, and 8 bases stayed unmatched. Germline loops: CDR1 SQVTM, CDR2 ANQGSEA. The CDR3 loop spans 13 amino acids. The CDR3 DNA reads as TGCAGCGTTGCGAGTGGACAGGGGCGAGAGCAGTTCTTC. It encodes CSVASGQGREQFF.

This sequence joins TRBV19 and TRBJ2-4, with a tentative D call TRBD2 (6 bases). This CDR3 contains 14 residues. With 9 bases removed from V and 5 bases from J, the gap between germline ends came to 17 bases. CDR1 and CDR2 from the germline V gene are LNHDA and SQIVND (reference sequence). Here the CDR3 reads CASRPGGSENIQYF. Written as DNA, the CDR3 is TGTGCCAGCCGACCCGGGGGTTCTGAAAACATTCAGTACTTC.

This clonotype was observed at least ten times. This chain joins TRBV29-1 and TRBJ2-3, with 8 bases that match TRBD2. The germline gives CDR1 SQVTM, CDR2 ANQGSEA. V lost 7 bases and J lost 2; bases outside the gene matches: 5. There are 13 residues in the CDR3. The CDR3 sequence: CSASSGYTDTQYF. Written as DNA, the CDR3 is TGCAGCGCCTCTAGCGGGTACACAGATACGCAGTATTTT.

This clonotype was seen more than once but under ten times. The chain uses TRBV20-1 and TRBJ1-2; D may be TRBD1 (6 bases). With 3 bases removed from V and 6 bases from J, the gap between germline ends came to 14 bases. The CDR3 is 13 amino acids. CDR1 is DFQATT, CDR2 SNEGSKA, per germline (reference sequence). In DNA form, the CDR3 reads TGCAGTGCTAGCTGGGGGGGGCGTAATGGCTACACCTTC. This translates into CSASWGGRNGYTF.

There are many counts of this clonotype. The chain uses TRBV6-2 or TRBV6-3 and TRBJ2-5; 8 bases are shared with TRBD2. CDR1 is MNHEY, CDR2 SVGEGT, per germline. The CDR3 covers 14 residues. Unmatched junction bases numbered 4, after V lost 2 bases and J lost 5 bases. The CDR3 nucleotides are TGTGCCAGCAGTTACGGGACTAGTGGCGAGACCCAGTACTTC. Amino acid sequence: CASSYGTSGETQYF.

The rearrangement links TRBV10-3 to TRBJ1-6; TRBD1 agrees at 7 bases. The CDR3 consists of 15 residues. The V and J ends lost 2 bases and 5 bases, in that order; junction bases with no gene match: 3. Germline V gene data show CDR1 as ENHRY and CDR2 as SYGVKD. CDR3 DNA: TGTGCCATCAGTGAGGGACAGGCCAATAATTCACCCCTCCACTTT. Its protein is CAISEGQANNSPLHF.

In regard to this clonotype: The junction differs from germline at one of its ends, possibly a read error. V is TRBV6-2 or TRBV6-3 and J is TRBJ2-1; a possible D gene is TRBD1 (5 bases). In germline, CDR1 is MNHEY, CDR2 SVGEGT. CDR3 length: 14 amino acids. The CDR3 sequence is CASSRQNSYSEQFF. CDR3 bases: TGTGCCAGCAGTAGACAGAACTCCTACAGTGAGCAGTTCTTC.

The sample holds a few counts of this clonotype. The chain is built from TRBV20-1 and TRBJ2-5, with a weak D call TRBD2 (6 bases). Trimming stripped 0 bases from V and 4 bases from J, with 15 bases between. Germline V gene data show CDR1 as DFQATT and CDR2 as SNEGSKA (reference sequence). This CDR3 is 15 amino acids long. The CDR3 coding sequence is TGCAGTGCTAGAGATCAGCCGGGAGCGGGAGAGACCCAGTACTTC. It translates to CSARDQPGAGETQYF.

Regarding this clonotype: One end of the junction is discordant with germline, which a read error may explain. The chain uses TRBV6-2 or TRBV6-3 and TRBJ2-1; 12 bases fit TRBD2. CDR1 is MNHEY and CDR2 is SVGEGT in the germline V gene. CDR3 size: 17 residues. The CDR3 protein is CASRSPTSGSSYSEQFF. The CDR3, as DNA: TGTGCCAGCAGATCCCCGACTAGCGGGAGCTCCTACAGTGAGCAGTTCTTC.

Concerning this clonotype: A read error is possible here, since a much larger clone lies one base away. V and J are TRBV5-1 and TRBJ2-4; D might be TRBD2 (5 bases). The tail of the sequence fits TRBJ2-7 better, so the J call may be wrong. The CDR3 consists of 14 residues. Germline V lookup: CDR1 SGHRS, CDR2 YFSETQ. The CDR3 DNA reads TGCACCAGCAGCGGTCGACCTAAACCTTACGAGCAGTACTTC. It translates to CTSSGRPKPYEQYF.

This chain uses TRBV5-1 with TRBJ2-3; 7 nucleotides line up with TRBD2. Germline loops: CDR1 SGHRS, CDR2 YFSETQ. The CDR3 runs 16 residues. Unmatched junction bases numbered 7, after V lost 3 bases and J lost 0 bases. The CDR3 is CASSWGAGLSTDTQYF. The CDR3 nucleotides are TGCGCCAGCAGCTGGGGAGCGGGGCTTAGCACAGATACGCAGTATTTT.

This clonotype was counted only a few times. The chain recombines TRBV6-4 with TRBJ1-1, with a weak D call TRBD1 (5 bases). Germline V gene sequence: CDR1 MRHNA, CDR2 SNTAGT. The CDR3 consists of 14 residues. V was trimmed by 4 bases and J by 4 bases, leaving 13 bases between them. The CDR3 DNA reads TGTGCCAGCAGTGCGGATGTTGGGGGCACTGAAGCTTTCTTT. It codes for CASSADVGGTEAFF.

This clonotype was counted at least ten times. This rearrangement joins TRBV20-1 to TRBJ1-2; D uncertain. With 1 base removed from V and 7 bases from J, the gap between germline ends came to 13 bases. Germline V gene lookup returns CDR1 DFQATT and CDR2 SNEGSKA (reference sequence). There are 13 residues in the CDR3. CDR3 amino acids: CSARGVTTRGYTF. In nucleotides, the CDR3 is TGCAGTGCTAGAGGGGTCACAACCCGTGGCTACACCTTC.

This chain uses TRBV9 with TRBJ2-1; 10 bases fit TRBD2. Losses at the gene ends were 0 bases for V and 13 bases for J; bases not matched to a gene: 16. The CDR3 is 17 residues long. The germline V gene has CDR1 SGDLS and CDR2 YYNGEE. The CDR3 here is CASSVARRTSGEETQFF. The CDR3, as DNA: TGTGCCAGCAGCGTAGCGAGGAGGACTAGCGGAGAAGAGACCCAGTTCTTC. The complete variable domain, with remaining parts taken from reference TRBV9 and TRBJ2-1, reads DSGVTQTPKHLITATGQRVTLRCSPRSGDLSVYWYQQSLDQGLQFLIQYYNGEERAKGNILERFSAQQFPDLHSELNLSSLELGDSALYFCASSVARRTSGEETQFFGPGTRLTVL.

The rearrangement joins TRBV6-1 to TRBJ2-2; D is perhaps TRBD1 (6 bases). Germline V lookup: CDR1 MNHNS, CDR2 SASEGT. CDR3 size: 13 residues. Trimming took 6 bases from V and 4 from J, leaving 9 bases between them. The CDR3 nucleotides are TGTGCCAGCAGGACAGGTTCCACCGGGGAGCTGTTTTTT. Translation: CASRTGSTGELFF.

This clonotype has a handful of counts. V and J are TRBV20-1 and TRBJ2-3, with 10 nucleotides matching TRBD2. From germline, CDR1 is DFQATT and CDR2 SNEGSKA (reference sequence). This CDR3 contains 19 residues. Unmatched junction bases numbered 20, after V lost 0 bases and J lost 8 bases. In DNA form, the CDR3 reads TGCAGTGCTAGAGATCTAGCGGGGGCCAATAACTCACCCCTGGGTACGCAGTATTTT. Its translation: CSARDLAGANNSPLGTQYF.

The chain couples TRBV7-9 to TRBJ2-7; D uncertain. V was shortened by 3 bases and J by 0 bases, with 12 bases between the two germline ends. This CDR3 has 15 residues. Germline loops: CDR1 SEHNR, CDR2 FQNEAQ (reference sequence). The CDR3 region is CASSLPASGSYEQYF. The CDR3 nucleotides are TGTGCCAGCAGCTTGCCCGCTAGTGGCTCCTACGAGCAGTACTTC.